The 4 T cell receptor beta chains listed next were all sequenced from one sample in a study of blood T cell repertoires in COVID-19. Sequencing used immunoSEQ multiplex PCR; TCRdb keeps in-frame clones, though not all of them. The sample records 55,000 to 70,000 clones, 82% being singletons. Sequenced input: peripheral blood. These TCRs come from a woman aged 55-70 years with acute or convalescent COVID-19.

The chain links TRBV19 to TRBJ2-7; D unresolved. The V gene's germline CDR1 is LNHDA and CDR2 SQIVND (reference sequence). The ends were cut back, 7 bases at V and 5 bases at J, with 15 bases in the middle. This CDR3 is 13 amino acids long. The CDR3 loop reads CASTSVGVDEQYF. CDR3 nucleotides: TGTGCCAGTACGAGCGTCGGCGTCGACGAGCAGTACTTC.

V gene TRBV12-3 or TRBV12-4 combines with J gene TRBJ1-2; D unclear. Trimming stripped 5 bases from V and 4 bases from J, with 5 bases between. This CDR3 has 11 amino acids. The CDR3, as DNA: TGTGCCAGCAGTCGGGGCTATGGCTACACCTTC. Translated, it gives CASSRGYGYTF.

The chain recombines TRBV6-4 with TRBJ2-2; a possible D gene is TRBD1 (7 bases). CDR3 length: 14 residues. CDR1 and CDR2 (germline): MRHNA, SNTAGT. Trimming removed 4 bases at V and 7 bases at J, with 13 bases between. Written as DNA, the CDR3 is TGTGCCAGCAGTGCCAGGGGGGAAGGCGGGGAGCTGTTTTTT. This gives the protein CASSARGEGGELFF.

The V and J genes are TRBV2 and TRBJ1-6; D call uncertain. V gave up 2 bases and J gave up 0 bases, with 17 bases separating them. The CDR3 runs 19 residues. Per germline, CDR1 SNHLY and CDR2 FYNNEI. The CDR3 DNA follows: TGTGCCAGCAGTGAATTTAGTGGCAGATCTAGCTCCTATAATTCACCCCTCCACTTT. Its translation is CASSEFSGRSSSYNSPLHF.